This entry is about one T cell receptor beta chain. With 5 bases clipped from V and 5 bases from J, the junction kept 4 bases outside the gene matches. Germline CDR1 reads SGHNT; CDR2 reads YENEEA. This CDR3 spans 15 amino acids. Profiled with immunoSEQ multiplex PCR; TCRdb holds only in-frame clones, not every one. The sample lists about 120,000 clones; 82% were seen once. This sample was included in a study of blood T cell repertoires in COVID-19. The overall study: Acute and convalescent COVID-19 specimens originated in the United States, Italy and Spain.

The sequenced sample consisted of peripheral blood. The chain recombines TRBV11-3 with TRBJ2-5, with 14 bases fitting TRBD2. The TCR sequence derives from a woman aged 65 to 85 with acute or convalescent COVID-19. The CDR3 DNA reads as TGTGCCAGCAGCAAGGGACTAGCGGGGGTTGAGACCCAGTACTTC. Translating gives CASSKGLAGVETQYF. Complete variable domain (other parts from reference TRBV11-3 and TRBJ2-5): EAGVVQSPRYKIIEKKQPVAFWCNPISGHNTLYWYLQNLGQGPELLIRYENEEAVDDSQLPKDRFSAERLKGVDSTLKIQPAELGDSAVYLCASSKGLAGVETQYFGPGTRLLVL.